These 23 T cell receptor beta chains came from one sample sequenced in a study of blood T cell repertoires in COVID-19. The assay was immunoSEQ multiplex PCR, and TCRdb's table has in-frame clones only and misses some. The top ten hold about 6% of the sample, which has around 200,000 clones, more than 70% seen once. Sequenced material: PBMCs or T cells enriched from blood (not recorded which). The receptors stem from a man in his forties or fifties with acute COVID-19.

The chain links TRBV5-1 to TRBJ2-3; 10 bases are a match to TRBD2. From germline, CDR1 is SGHRS and CDR2 YFSETQ. The CDR3 runs to 15 residues. V gave up 3 bases and J gave up 1 base; unmatched junction bases: 2. For the CDR3, the DNA is TGCGCCAGCAGCTCAAGCGGGGGGGGCACAGATACGCAGTATTTT. It specifies CASSSSGGGTDTQYF.

The chain has TRBV24-1 and TRBJ1-4; 10 nucleotides match TRBD1. Germline V gene data show CDR1 as KGHDR and CDR2 as SFDVKD. This CDR3 has 13 residues. V lost 12 bases, J lost 8 bases, and 8 bases stayed unmatched. The CDR3 region has the DNA TGTGCCCCGAAAGACAGGGGGCGAGAAAAACTGTTTTTT. It yields the protein CAPKDRGREKLFF.

The chain recombines TRBV2 with TRBJ2-7, with unresolved D. Trimming removed 2 bases from V and 10 bases from J, with 12 bases in between. There are 12 residues in the CDR3. Germline V gene sequence: CDR1 SNHLY, CDR2 FYNNEI. CDR3 bases: TGTGCCAGCAGTGAACTAATGATGAAACAGTACTTC. Translation: CASSELMMKQYF.

The chain has TRBV7-9 and TRBJ1-5; unclear D gene. Germline CDR1 SEHNR, CDR2 FQNEAQ (reference sequence). There are 14 residues in the CDR3. Trimming shortened V by 1 base and J by 4 bases, and 8 bases separated the two germline ends. The CDR3 DNA sequence: TGTGCCAGCAGCTTAGGAGGAGAGAATCAGCCCCAGCATTTT. Residues: CASSLGGENQPQHF.

The rearrangement links TRBV3-1 (or the pseudogene TRBV3-2) to TRBJ2-5; TRBD1 matches at 7 bases. Germline values: CDR1 LGHDT, CDR2 YNNKEL (reference sequence). The CDR3 length is 18 residues. V was clipped by 1 base and J by 6 bases; unmatched bases: 17. The CDR3 protein is CASSQGWEQGPPIQTQYF. In nucleotides, the CDR3 is TGTGCCAGCAGCCAAGGATGGGAACAGGGGCCCCCCATACAGACCCAGTACTTC.

This rearrangement joins TRBV5-1 to TRBJ2-1; D is ambiguous. Germline CDR1 SGHRS, CDR2 YFSETQ. V lost 4 bases, J lost 6 bases, and 8 bases lay in between. This CDR3 comprises 12 residues. The CDR3 nucleotides are TGCGCCAGCAGCCCCCCCAGCAATGAGCAGTTCTTC. Amino acid sequence: CASSPPSNEQFF.

The rearrangement links TRBV6-1 to TRBJ1-6; D call uncertain. Trimming left V 5 bases short and J 12 bases short, with 14 bases between. The CDR3 sequence is 13 residues long. CDR1 is MNHNS and CDR2 is SASEGT in the germline V gene. The CDR3 sequence is CASSSPSMLPLHF. The CDR3 DNA is TGTGCCAGCAGTTCTCCCTCTATGTTACCCCTCCACTTT.

The gene calls are TRBV6-5 and TRBJ2-3; the match to TRBD2 covers 11 bases. V shed 7 bases, J shed 3 bases, and the junction held 3 bases outside the gene matches. The germline V gene has CDR1 MNHEY and CDR2 SVGAGI. This CDR3 region has 14 residues. The CDR3 protein is CASISGRETDTQYF. The CDR3, as DNA: TGTGCCAGCATTAGCGGGAGGGAAACAGATACGCAGTATTTT.

V is TRBV25-1 and J is TRBJ2-1, with 8 bases identical to TRBD2. J gave up 6 bases and V 7 bases, and 8 bases lay outside the gene matches. Germline CDR1 is MGHDK and CDR2 is SYGVNS. The CDR3 runs 14 residues. CDR3 in DNA: TGTGCCAGCACGGTACGGGAGGGATTCAATGAGCAGTTCTTC. Residues: CASTVREGFNEQFF.

V usage is TRBV10-3 and J usage is TRBJ2-3; 10 bases fit TRBD1. The CDR3 consists of 16 residues. With 5 bases clipped from V and 3 bases from J, the junction kept 8 bases outside the gene matches. CDR1 and CDR2 (germline): ENHRY, SYGVKD. Here the CDR3 DNA reads TGTGCCATCAGTTCGGTGGGGGGACAGGGGACAGATACGCAGTATTTT. Its translation is CAISSVGGQGTDTQYF.

This chain connects TRBV2 to TRBJ1-5; D might be TRBD1 (5 bases). Per the germline V gene, CDR1 is SNHLY and CDR2 is FYNNEI. V dropped 3 bases and J dropped 0 bases, with 6 bases sitting between them. The CDR3 sequence is 14 residues long. CDR3 in amino acids: CASSEGGSNQPQHF. The CDR3 DNA reads as TGTGCCAGCAGTGAGGGGGGTAGCAATCAGCCCCAGCATTTT.

The chain carries TRBV7-6 and TRBJ2-2; TRBD1 is a possible D gene (5 bases). The CDR3 sequence is 13 residues long. Germline CDR1 and CDR2: SGHVS and FNYEAQ. Trimming stripped 6 bases from V and 2 bases from J, with 7 bases between. The CDR3 DNA reads as TGTGCCAGCAGTAGGGGTAACACCGGGGAGCTGTTTTTT. It translates to CASSRGNTGELFF.

V gene TRBV3-1 (or the pseudogene TRBV3-2) combines with J gene TRBJ1-2; TRBD1 is a possible D gene (5 bases). Trimming took 3 bases from V and 5 from J, leaving 16 bases between them. This CDR3 region has 15 residues. Germline CDR1 is LGHDT and CDR2 is YNNKEL (reference sequence). For the CDR3, the DNA is TGTGCCAGCAGCCACGGTGGCAGGGCAAGATATGGCTACACCTTC. Protein sequence: CASSHGGRARYGYTF.

The chain uses TRBV7-9 and TRBJ1-2, with TRBD1 as a possible D gene (5 bases). With 5 bases removed from V and 8 bases from J, the gap between germline ends came to 21 bases. Germline lookup yields CDR1 SEHNR and CDR2 FQNEAQ (reference sequence). This CDR3 region has 15 residues. The CDR3 sequence: CASSQKTSGFWGYTF. Written as DNA, the CDR3 is TGTGCCAGCAGCCAGAAAACGTCAGGGTTTTGGGGCTACACCTTC.

This clone was seen only a few times. The chain is built from TRBV19 and TRBJ2-1; 7 bases fit TRBD2. CDR3 size: 14 residues. Looked up from germline, CDR1 is LNHDA and CDR2 is SQIVND (reference sequence). The V gene end was trimmed by 5 bases and the J gene end by 2 bases; junction bases not matched to a gene: 3. The CDR3 region is CASSVLAAYNEQFF. CDR3 sequence (DNA): TGTGCCAGTAGTGTTCTAGCGGCCTACAATGAGCAGTTCTTC.

The chain recombines TRBV6-5 with TRBJ2-3; 8 bases map to TRBD1. This CDR3 is built from 14 residues. The ends lost 8 bases at V and 2 bases at J; junction bases unmatched: 6. The germline V gene has CDR1 MNHEY and CDR2 SVGAGI. The CDR3 sequence: CASGRDRITDTQYF. CDR3 bases: TGTGCCAGCGGCCGGGACAGGATCACAGATACGCAGTATTTT.

V usage is TRBV29-1 and J usage is TRBJ1-2, with 9 positions matching TRBD1. This CDR3 has 12 residues. Losses at the gene ends were 6 bases for V and 6 bases for J; bases not matched to a gene: 5. From germline, CDR1 is SQVTM and CDR2 ANQGSEA. This CDR3 is CSVDRGGDGYTF. The DNA of the CDR3 is TGCAGCGTGGACAGGGGAGGGGATGGCTACACCTTC.

The rearrangement uses TRBV29-1 and TRBJ2-7; the D gene is possibly TRBD2 (5 bases). The CDR3 is made up of 12 amino acids. CDR1 and CDR2 (germline): SQVTM, ANQGSEA. V lost 7 bases and J lost 0, with 10 bases in between. In DNA, the CDR3 is TGCAGCGGGACTGACTCCTCCTACGAGCAGTACTTC. As protein: CSGTDSSYEQYF.

The count of this clone is one. This chain connects TRBV30 to TRBJ1-3; no clear D gene. Per germline, CDR1 GTSNPN and CDR2 SVGIG (reference sequence). V dropped 5 bases and J dropped 0 bases, with 5 bases sitting between them. The CDR3 has 12 amino acids. The CDR3 region is CAWDISGNTIYF. The CDR3 region has the DNA TGTGCCTGGGACATCTCTGGAAACACCATATATTTT.

This sequence joins TRBV6-1 and TRBJ2-1; 8 bases line up with TRBD2. Trimming removed 4 bases from V and 0 bases from J; junction bases left unmatched: 5. The CDR3 length is 16 residues. Germline CDR1 reads MNHNS; CDR2 reads SASEGT. In nucleotides, the CDR3 is TGTGCCAGCAGTGTGTTCGGGAGGGACTCCTACAATGAGCAGTTCTTC. Translation gives CASSVFGRDSYNEQFF.

The chain employs TRBV19 and TRBJ1-3; unclear D gene. Germline V gene sequence: CDR1 LNHDA, CDR2 SQIVND (reference sequence). The V end lost 6 bases, the J end lost 0 bases, and 3 bases lay between the germline ends. The CDR3 extends over 12 amino acids. The CDR3 DNA reads TGTGCCAGTAGGAGCTCTGGAAACACCATATATTTT. It encodes CASRSSGNTIYF. Full variable domain (outside the CDR3, taken from reference TRBV19 and TRBJ1-3): DGGITQSPKYLFRKEGQNVTLSCEQNLNHDAMYWYRQDPGQGLRLIYYSQIVNDFQKGDIAEGYSVSREKKESFPLTVTSAQKNPTAFYLCASRSSGNTIYFGEGSWLTVV.

The chain employs TRBV19 and TRBJ2-7; 11 positions match TRBD1. With 4 bases clipped from V and 2 bases from J, the junction kept 7 bases outside the gene matches. Per germline, CDR1 LNHDA and CDR2 SQIVND (reference sequence). The CDR3 covers 16 residues. The CDR3 sequence: CASSSSGTGGAYEQYF. DNA for the CDR3: TGTGCCAGTAGTAGCTCTGGGACAGGGGGGGCCTACGAGCAGTACTTC.

This sequence joins TRBV9 and TRBJ2-5, with D possibly matching TRBD2 (5 bases). The CDR3 contains 14 residues. Germline values: CDR1 SGDLS, CDR2 YYNGEE. V was pared by 3 bases and J by 5 bases, with 14 bases between. The CDR3, as DNA: TGTGCCAGCAGCGCTAGGGAGTTTGGGGAGACCCAGTACTTC. Its protein is CASSAREFGETQYF.